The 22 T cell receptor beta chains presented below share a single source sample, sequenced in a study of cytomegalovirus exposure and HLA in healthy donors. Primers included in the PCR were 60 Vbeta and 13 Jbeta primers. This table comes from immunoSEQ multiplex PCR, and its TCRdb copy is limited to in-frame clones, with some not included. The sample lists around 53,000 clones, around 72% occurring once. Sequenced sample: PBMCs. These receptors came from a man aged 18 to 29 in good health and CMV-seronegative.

The CDR3 spells CSTKQGNTGELFF. The CDR3 coding sequence is TGCAGCACAAAACAGGGGAACACCGGGGAGCTGTTTTTT. V and J are TRBV29-1 and TRBJ2-2; D might be TRBD1 (6 bases). There are 13 residues in the CDR3. Trimming pared 8 bases from V and 1 base from J, leaving 11 bases between. Germline-derived CDR1 and CDR2 are SQVTM and ANQGSEA.

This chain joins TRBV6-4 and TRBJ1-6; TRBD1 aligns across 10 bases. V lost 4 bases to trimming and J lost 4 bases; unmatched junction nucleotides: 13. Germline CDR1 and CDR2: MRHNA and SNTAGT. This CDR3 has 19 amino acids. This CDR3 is CASSALAGTGDWYNSPLHF. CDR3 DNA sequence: TGTGCCAGCAGTGCCCTCGCCGGGACAGGGGATTGGTATAATTCACCCCTCCACTTT.

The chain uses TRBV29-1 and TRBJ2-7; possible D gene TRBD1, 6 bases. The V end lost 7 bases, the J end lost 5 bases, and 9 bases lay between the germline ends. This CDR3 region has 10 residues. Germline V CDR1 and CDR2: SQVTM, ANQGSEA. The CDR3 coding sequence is TGCAGCGCGGCAGGGGACGAGCAGTACTTC. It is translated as CSAAGDEQYF.

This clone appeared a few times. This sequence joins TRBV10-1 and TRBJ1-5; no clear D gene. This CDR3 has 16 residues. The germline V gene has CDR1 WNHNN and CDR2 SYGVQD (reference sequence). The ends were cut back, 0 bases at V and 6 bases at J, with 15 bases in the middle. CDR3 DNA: TGCGCCAGCAGTGAGTCGAGGCAGGCAAGCGGTCAGCCCCAGCATTTT. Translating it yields CASSESRQASGQPQHF.

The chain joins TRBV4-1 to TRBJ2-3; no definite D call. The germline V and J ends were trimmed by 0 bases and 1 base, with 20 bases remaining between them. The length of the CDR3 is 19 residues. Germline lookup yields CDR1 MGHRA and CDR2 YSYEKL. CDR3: CASSQDWQASPLGTDTQYF. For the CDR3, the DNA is TGCGCCAGCAGCCAAGACTGGCAGGCGAGCCCTCTTGGCACAGATACGCAGTATTTT.

Here the CDR3 DNA reads TGCGCCAGCAGCCAAGTTGGGACAGGGAACTACGAGCAGTACTTC. This sequence encodes CASSQVGTGNYEQYF. The genes are TRBV4-1 and TRBJ2-7; 9 bases fit TRBD1. This CDR3 spans 15 amino acids. The J segment lost 3 bases and the V segment lost 1 base, leaving 4 bases of the junction unmatched. Per germline, CDR1 MGHRA and CDR2 YSYEKL.

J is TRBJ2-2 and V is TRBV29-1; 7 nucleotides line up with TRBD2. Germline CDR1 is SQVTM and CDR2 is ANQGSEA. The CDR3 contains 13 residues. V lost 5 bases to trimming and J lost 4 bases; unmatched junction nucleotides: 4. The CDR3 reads CSVTSGGTGELFF. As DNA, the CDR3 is TGCAGCGTTACTTCGGGGGGCACCGGGGAGCTGTTTTTT.

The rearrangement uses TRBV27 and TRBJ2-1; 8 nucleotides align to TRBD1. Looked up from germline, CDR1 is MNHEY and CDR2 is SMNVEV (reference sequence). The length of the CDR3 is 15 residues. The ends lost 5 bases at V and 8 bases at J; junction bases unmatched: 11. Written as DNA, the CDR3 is TGTGCCAGCAGTATCCAGGGGGCGTATAGCTATGAGCAGTTCTTC. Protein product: CASSIQGAYSYEQFF.

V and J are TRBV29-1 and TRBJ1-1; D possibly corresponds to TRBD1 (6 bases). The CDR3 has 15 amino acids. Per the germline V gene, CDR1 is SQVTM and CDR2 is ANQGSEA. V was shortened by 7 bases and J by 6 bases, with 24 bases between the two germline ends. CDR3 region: CSASQRGRGTAEAFF. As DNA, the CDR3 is TGCAGCGCCTCCCAGCGGGGGCGAGGTACGGCTGAAGCTTTCTTT.

CDR3 protein: CASSLVGQGNSPLHF. The CDR3 DNA is TGTGCCAGCAGCTTAGTTGGACAGGGGAATTCACCCCTCCACTTT. The chain employs TRBV7-2 and TRBJ1-6; 9 nucleotides align to TRBD1. From germline, CDR1 is SGHTA and CDR2 FQGNSA. The CDR3 spans 15 residues. V was clipped by 1 base and J by 7 bases; unmatched bases: 2.

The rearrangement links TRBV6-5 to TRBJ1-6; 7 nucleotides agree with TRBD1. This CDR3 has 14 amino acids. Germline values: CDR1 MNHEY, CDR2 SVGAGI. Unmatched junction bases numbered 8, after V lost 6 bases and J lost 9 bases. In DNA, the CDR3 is TGTGCCAGCAGGAACGACAGGGCTGGTTCACCCCTCCACTTT. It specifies CASRNDRAGSPLHF.

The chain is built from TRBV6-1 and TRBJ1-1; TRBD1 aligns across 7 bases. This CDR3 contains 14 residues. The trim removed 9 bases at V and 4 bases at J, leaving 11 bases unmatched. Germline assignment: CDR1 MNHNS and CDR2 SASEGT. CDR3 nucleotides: TGTGCCAGTTCCTACGAGGGGGCCAGCACTGAAGCTTTCTTT. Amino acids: CASSYEGASTEAFF.

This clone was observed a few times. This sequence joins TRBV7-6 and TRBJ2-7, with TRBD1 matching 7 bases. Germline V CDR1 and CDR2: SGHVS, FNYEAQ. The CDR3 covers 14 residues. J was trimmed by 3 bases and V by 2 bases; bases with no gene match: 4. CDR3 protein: CASSLFRTGYEQYF. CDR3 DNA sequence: TGTGCCAGCAGCTTATTTCGGACAGGCTACGAGCAGTACTTC.

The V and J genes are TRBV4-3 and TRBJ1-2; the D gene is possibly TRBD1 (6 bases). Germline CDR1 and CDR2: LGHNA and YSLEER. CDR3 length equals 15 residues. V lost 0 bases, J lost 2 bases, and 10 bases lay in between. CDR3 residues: CASSQDVRGNYGYTF. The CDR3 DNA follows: TGCGCCAGCAGCCAAGATGTCAGGGGCAACTATGGCTACACCTTC.

CDR3 region: CASSSTGYSYGYTF. In DNA form, the CDR3 reads TGTGCCAGCAGCTCGACAGGTTATAGCTATGGCTACACCTTC. This chain connects TRBV2 to TRBJ1-2, with D perhaps matching TRBD1 (6 bases). Trimming took off 6 bases at V and 4 bases at J, with 15 bases between the two ends. This CDR3 region has 14 residues. Germline CDR1 reads SNHLY; CDR2 reads FYNNEI.

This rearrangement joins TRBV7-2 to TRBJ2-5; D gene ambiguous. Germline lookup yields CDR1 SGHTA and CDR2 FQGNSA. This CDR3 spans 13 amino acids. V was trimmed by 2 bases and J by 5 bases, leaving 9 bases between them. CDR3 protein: CASSLPLGETQYF. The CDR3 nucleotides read TGTGCCAGCAGCTTACCCCTCGGGGAGACCCAGTACTTC. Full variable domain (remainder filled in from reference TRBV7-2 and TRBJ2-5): GAGVSQSPSNKVTEKGKDVELRCDPISGHTALYWYRQSLGQGLEFLIYFQGNSAPDKSGLPSDRFSAERTGGSVSTLTIQRTQQEDSAVYLCASSLPLGETQYFGPGTRLLVL.

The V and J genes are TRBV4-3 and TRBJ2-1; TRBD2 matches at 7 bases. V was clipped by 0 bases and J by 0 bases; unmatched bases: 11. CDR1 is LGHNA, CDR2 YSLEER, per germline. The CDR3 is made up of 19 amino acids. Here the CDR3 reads CASSQDPAGLVSSYNEQFF. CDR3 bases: TGCGCCAGCAGCCAAGATCCAGCGGGACTTGTGAGCTCCTACAATGAGCAGTTCTTC.

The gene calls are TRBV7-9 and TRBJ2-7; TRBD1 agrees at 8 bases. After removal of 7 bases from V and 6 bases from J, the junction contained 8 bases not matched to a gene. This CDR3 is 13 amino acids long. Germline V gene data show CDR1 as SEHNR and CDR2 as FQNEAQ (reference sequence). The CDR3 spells CASTQGAVLEQYF. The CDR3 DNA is TGTGCCAGCACCCAGGGGGCAGTGCTCGAGCAGTACTTC. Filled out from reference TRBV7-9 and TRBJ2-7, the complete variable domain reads DTGVSQNPRHKITKRGQNVTFRCDPISEHNRLYWYRQTLGQGPEFLTYFQNEAQLEKSRLLSDRFSAERPKGSFSTLEIQRTEQGDSAMYLCASTQGAVLEQYFGPGTRLTVT.

CDR3 nucleotides: TGTGCCAGCAGCGTCCACAGGGGATCCTACGAGCAGTACTTC. Protein sequence: CASSVHRGSYEQYF. The chain is built from TRBV9 and TRBJ2-7; 7 bases align to TRBD1. The junction had 3 bases not matched to a gene; V was cut back by 2 bases and J by 1 base. Germline loops: CDR1 SGDLS, CDR2 YYNGEE. The CDR3 contains 14 residues.

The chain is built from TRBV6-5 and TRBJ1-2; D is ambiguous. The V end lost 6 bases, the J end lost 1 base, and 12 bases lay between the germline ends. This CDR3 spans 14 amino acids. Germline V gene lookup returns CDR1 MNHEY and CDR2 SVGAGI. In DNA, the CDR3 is TGTGCCAGCAGCCTTAGCCGAATTAACTATGGCTACACCTTC. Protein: CASSLSRINYGYTF.

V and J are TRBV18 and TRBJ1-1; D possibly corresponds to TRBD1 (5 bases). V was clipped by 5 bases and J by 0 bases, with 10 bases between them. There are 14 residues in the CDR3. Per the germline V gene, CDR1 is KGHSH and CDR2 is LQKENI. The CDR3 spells CASSAQDMNTEAFF. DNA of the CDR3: TGTGCCAGCTCAGCACAGGACATGAACACTGAAGCTTTCTTT.

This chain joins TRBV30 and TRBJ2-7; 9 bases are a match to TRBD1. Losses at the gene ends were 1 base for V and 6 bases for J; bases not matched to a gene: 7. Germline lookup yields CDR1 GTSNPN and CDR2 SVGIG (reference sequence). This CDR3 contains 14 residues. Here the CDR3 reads CAWSAGTGIGEQYF. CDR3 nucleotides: TGTGCCTGGAGTGCCGGGACAGGGATAGGCGAGCAGTACTTC.